This T cell receptor (beta chain) was obtained from a study of T cell responses to AZD1222 COVID-19 vaccine. This clone has just a few counts. Its antigen is not known. This sample also contains other DNA sequences that code for the same CDR3. Overall study results and limits: Following two doses of AZD1222, Spike-specific TCR breadth and depth rose. Regions 160-218 and 743-854 dominated among vaccine-associated CD4 TCRs spanning spike. The donor cohort was predominantly white British with a female majority, and clonal diversity may have been underestimated.

Sequenced by immunoSEQ multiplex PCR; TCRdb stores in-frame clones only, minus some. Of about 78,000 clones in the sample, 88% were seen once. The CDR3 is 13 residues long. CDR1 is SGHVS, CDR2 FQNEAQ, per germline. V was pared by 1 base and J by 4 bases, with 8 bases between. The TCR was taken from an adult in good health. The starting material was peripheral blood, obtained on day 0 of MenACWY control vaccination. The V call is TRBV7-8, the J call TRBJ2-7; D is perhaps TRBD1 or TRBD2 (5 bases each). The CDR3 sequence: CASSLGGGYEQYF. CDR3 coding DNA: TGTGCCAGCAGCTTAGGTGGGGGTTACGAGCAGTACTTC.